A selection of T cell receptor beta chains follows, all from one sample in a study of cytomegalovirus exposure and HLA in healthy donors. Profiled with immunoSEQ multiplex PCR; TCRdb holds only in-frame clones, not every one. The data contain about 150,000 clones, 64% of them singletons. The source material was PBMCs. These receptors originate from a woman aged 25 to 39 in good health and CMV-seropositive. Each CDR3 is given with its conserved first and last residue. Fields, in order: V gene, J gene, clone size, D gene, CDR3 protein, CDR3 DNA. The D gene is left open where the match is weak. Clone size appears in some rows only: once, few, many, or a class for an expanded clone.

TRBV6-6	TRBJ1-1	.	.	CASSWRTEAFF	TGTGCCAGCAGTTGGAGAACTGAAGCTTTCTTT
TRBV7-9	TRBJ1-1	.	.	CASSLGQLNTEAFF	TGTGCCAGCAGCTTGGGGCAGCTGAACACTGAAGCTTTCTTT
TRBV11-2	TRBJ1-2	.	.	CASSLGAVDSYTF	TGTGCCAGCAGCTTAGGGGCAGTCGACAGCTACACCTTC
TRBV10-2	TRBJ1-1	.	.	CASSEPAGITEAFF	TGCGCCAGCAGTGAGCCGGCGGGGATAACTGAAGCTTTCTTT
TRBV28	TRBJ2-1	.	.	CASSLTGGDGYSYNEQFF	TGTGCCAGCAGTTTAACAGGCGGGGATGGCTATTCCTACAATGAGCAGTTCTTC
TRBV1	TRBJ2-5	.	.	CTSSHGLATRTQYF	TGCACCAGCAGCCACGGACTAGCGACACGGACCCAGTACTTC
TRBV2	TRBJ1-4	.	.	CASSGGPLAKLFF	TGTGCCAGCAGTGGGGGGCCCTTGGCGAAACTGTTTTTT
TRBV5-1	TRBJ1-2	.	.	CASSLGGGDGNYGYTF	TGCGCCAGCAGCTTGGGGGGCGGCGACGGGAACTATGGCTACACCTTC
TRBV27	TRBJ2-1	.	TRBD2	CASSFGSGRDNEQFF	TGTGCCAGCAGTTTTGGTAGCGGGAGGGACAATGAGCAGTTCTTC
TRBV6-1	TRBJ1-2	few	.	CASNFDRSLGYTF	TGTGCCAGCAATTTCGACAGGTCTCTCGGCTACACCTTC
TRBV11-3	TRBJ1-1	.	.	CASSTTGLYTEAFF	TGTGCCAGCAGCACCACAGGGTTGTACACTGAAGCTTTCTTT
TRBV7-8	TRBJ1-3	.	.	CASTFDSSSGNTIYF	TGTGCCAGCACCTTCGACAGTTCCTCTGGAAACACCATATATTTT
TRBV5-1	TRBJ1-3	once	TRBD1	CASSYTTGTGNTIYF	TGCGCCAGCAGCTACACGACAGGGACTGGAAACACCATATATTTT
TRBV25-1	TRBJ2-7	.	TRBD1	CASQDRADSYEQYF	TGTGCCAGCCAGGACAGGGCAGACTCCTACGAGCAGTACTTC
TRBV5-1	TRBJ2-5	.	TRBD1	CASRGTGGRETQYF	TGCGCCAGCAGGGGGACAGGGGGAAGAGAGACCCAGTACTTC
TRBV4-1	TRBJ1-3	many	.	CASSRILDSRGNTIYF	TGCGCCAGCAGCCGCATTCTAGACAGCAGAGGAAACACCATATATTTT
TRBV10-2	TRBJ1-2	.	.	CATGSNYGYTF	TGCGCCACCGGGTCTAACTATGGCTACACCTTC
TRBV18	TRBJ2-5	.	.	CASSPKSGTQYF	TGTGCCAGCTCACCAAAGTCGGGGACCCAGTACTTC
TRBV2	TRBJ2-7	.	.	CASRPGFSYEQYF	TGTGCCAGCAGACCAGGTTTCTCCTACGAGCAGTACTTC
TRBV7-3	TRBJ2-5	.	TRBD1	CASSPDRDDQETQYF	TGTGCCAGCAGCCCAGACAGGGACGACCAAGAGACCCAGTACTTC
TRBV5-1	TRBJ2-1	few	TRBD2	CASRFSGTSPTYNEQFF	TGCGCCAGCAGGTTCTCCGGGACTAGCCCTACCTACAATGAGCAGTTCTTC
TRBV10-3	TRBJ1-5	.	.	CAIRNSFNQPQHF	TGTGCCATCAGGAACAGTTTCAATCAGCCCCAGCATTTT
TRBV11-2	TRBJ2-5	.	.	CASSLVWGQASYF	TGTGCCAGCAGCTTAGTGTGGGGCCAGGCCAGTTACTTC
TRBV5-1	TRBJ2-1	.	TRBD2	CASSKLGGRGWNEQFF	TGCGCCAGCAGCAAGTTAGGCGGGAGGGGTTGGAATGAGCAGTTCTTC
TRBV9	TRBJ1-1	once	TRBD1	CASSPRRQGATEAFF	TGTGCCAGCAGCCCCCGACGACAGGGGGCCACTGAAGCTTTCTTT
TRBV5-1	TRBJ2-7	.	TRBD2	CASSRMTSGRGNEQYF	TGCGCCAGCAGCAGGATGACTAGCGGGAGGGGGAACGAGCAGTACTTC